The clone carrying this TCR beta chain has a handful of counts. No antigen is known for it. V lost 5 bases, J lost 0 bases, and 19 bases lay in between. This CDR3 has 17 residues. This record comes from a study of T cells in Graves' hyperthyroidism and ophthalmopathy. Study-wide results and limits: In blood, most of the thyroid clonotypes expanded above 0.001 were also present.

Regions amplified from RNA transcripts were the TCR beta CDR3 regions. Carried out on the TCR CDR3, a first-round RT-PCR used the HTBI primer set. TCRdb reanalysed the multiplex PCR reads using MiXCR and keeps one entry per CDR3 protein. The sample carries around 450,000 distinct CDR3 sequences, roughly 13% recorded once. The chain links TRBV12-3 or TRBV12-4 to TRBJ1-2; D is perhaps TRBD1 (5 bases). This TCR was sampled from a woman younger than 35 with Graves' hyperthyroidism. What was sequenced was blood. In DNA form, the CDR3 reads TGTGCCAGCAGTCCCCCCATAGGGACCGAAACTAACTATGGCTACACCTTC. Translated: CASSPPIGTETNYGYTF.